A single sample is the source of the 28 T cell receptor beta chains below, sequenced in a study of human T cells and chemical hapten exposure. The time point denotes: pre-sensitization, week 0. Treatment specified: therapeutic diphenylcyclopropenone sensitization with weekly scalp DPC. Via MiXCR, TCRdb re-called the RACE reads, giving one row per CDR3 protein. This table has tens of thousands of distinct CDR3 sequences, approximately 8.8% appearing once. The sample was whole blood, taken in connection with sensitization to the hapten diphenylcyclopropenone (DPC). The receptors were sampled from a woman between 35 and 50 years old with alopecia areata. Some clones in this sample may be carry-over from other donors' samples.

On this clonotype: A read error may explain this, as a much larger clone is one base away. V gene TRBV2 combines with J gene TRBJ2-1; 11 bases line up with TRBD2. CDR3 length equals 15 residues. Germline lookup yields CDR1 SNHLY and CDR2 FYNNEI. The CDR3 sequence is CASLIAGGRTGEQSF. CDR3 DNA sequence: TGTGCCAGCTTAATAGCGGGGGGGAGGACAGGTGAGCAGTCCTTC.

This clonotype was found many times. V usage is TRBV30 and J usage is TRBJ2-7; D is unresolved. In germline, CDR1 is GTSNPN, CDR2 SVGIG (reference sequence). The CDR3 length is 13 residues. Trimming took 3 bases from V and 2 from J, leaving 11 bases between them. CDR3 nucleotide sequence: TGTGCCTGGAGGGCAGGATTTGCCTACGAGCAGTACTTC. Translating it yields CAWRAGFAYEQYF.

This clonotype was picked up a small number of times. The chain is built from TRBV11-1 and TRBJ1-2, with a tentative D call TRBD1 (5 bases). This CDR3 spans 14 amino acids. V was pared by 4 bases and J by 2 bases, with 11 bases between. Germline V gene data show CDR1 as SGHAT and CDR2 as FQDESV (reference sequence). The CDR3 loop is CASSSRVRNYGYTF. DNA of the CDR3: TGTGCCAGCAGCTCCAGGGTGAGGAACTATGGCTACACCTTC.

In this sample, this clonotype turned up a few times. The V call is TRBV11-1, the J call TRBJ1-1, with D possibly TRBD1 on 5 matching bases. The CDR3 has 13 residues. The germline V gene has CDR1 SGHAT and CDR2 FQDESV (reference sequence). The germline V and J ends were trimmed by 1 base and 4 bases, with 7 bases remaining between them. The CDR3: CASSLGRGTEAFF. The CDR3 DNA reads TGTGCCAGCAGCTTAGGGAGGGGCACTGAAGCTTTCTTT. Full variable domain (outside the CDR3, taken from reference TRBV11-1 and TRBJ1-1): EAEVAQSPRYKITEKSQAVAFWCDPISGHATLYWYRQILGQGPELLVQFQDESVVDDSQLPKDRFSAERLKGVDSTLKIQPAELGDSAMYLCASSLGRGTEAFFGQGTRLTVV.

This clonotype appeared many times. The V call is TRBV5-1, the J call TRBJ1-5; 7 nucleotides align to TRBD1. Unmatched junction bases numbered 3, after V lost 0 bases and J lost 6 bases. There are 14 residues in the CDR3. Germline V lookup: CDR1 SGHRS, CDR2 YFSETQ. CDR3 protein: CASSLEGGVQPQHF. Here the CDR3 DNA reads TGCGCCAGCAGCTTGGAAGGGGGCGTTCAGCCCCAGCATTTT.

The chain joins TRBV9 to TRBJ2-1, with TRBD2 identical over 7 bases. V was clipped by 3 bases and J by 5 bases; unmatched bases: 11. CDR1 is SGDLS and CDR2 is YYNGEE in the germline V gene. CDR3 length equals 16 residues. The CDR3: CASSEFAGLVDNEQFF. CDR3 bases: TGTGCCAGCAGCGAGTTCGCCGGACTAGTTGACAATGAGCAGTTCTTC.

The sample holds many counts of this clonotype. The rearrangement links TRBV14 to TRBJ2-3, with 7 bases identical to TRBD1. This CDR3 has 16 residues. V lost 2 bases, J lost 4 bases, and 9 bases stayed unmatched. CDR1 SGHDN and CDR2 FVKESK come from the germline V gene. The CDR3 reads CASSQPPTGRADTQYF. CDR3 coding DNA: TGTGCCAGCAGCCAACCACCGACAGGGCGCGCAGATACGCAGTATTTT.

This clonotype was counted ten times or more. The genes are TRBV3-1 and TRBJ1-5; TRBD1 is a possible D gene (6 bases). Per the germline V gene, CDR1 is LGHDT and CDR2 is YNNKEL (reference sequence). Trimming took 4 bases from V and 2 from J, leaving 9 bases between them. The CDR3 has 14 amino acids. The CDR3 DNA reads TGTGCCAGCAGCCTACAGGGCCGCAATCAGCCCCAGCATTTT. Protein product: CASSLQGRNQPQHF. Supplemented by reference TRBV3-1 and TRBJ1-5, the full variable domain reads DTAVSQTPKYLVTQMGNDKSIKCEQNLGHDTMYWYKQDSKKFLKIMFSYNNKELIINETVPNRFSPKSPDKAHLNLHINSLELGDSAVYFCASSLQGRNQPQHFGDGTRLSIL.

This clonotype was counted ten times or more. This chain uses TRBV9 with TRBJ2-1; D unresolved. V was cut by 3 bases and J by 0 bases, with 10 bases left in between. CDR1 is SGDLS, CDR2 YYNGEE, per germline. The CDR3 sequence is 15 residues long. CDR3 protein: CASSATVASYNEQFF. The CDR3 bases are TGTGCCAGCAGCGCGACTGTCGCCTCCTACAATGAGCAGTTCTTC.

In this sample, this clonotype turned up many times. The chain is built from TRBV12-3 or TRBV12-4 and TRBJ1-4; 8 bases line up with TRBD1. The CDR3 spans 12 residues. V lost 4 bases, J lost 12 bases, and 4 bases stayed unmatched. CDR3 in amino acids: CASSSTGVELFF. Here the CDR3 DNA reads TGTGCCAGCAGTTCGACAGGGGTAGAACTGTTTTTT.

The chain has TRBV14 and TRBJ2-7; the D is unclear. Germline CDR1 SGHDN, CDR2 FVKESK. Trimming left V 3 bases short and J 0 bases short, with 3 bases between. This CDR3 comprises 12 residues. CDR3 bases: TGTGCCAGCAGCCACCTCTCCTACGAGCAGTACTTC. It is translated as CASSHLSYEQYF.

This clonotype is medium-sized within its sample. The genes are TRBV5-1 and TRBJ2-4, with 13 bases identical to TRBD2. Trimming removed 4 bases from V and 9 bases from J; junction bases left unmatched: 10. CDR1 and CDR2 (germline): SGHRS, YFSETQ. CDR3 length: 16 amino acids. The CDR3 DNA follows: TGCGCCAGCAGCGGGACAGGGGGACTAGCGGGGTCCATTCAGTACTTC. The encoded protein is CASSGTGGLAGSIQYF. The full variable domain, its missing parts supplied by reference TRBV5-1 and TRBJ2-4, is KAGVTQTPRYLIKTRGQQVTLSCSPISGHRSVSWYQQTPGQGLQFLFEYFSETQRNKGNFPGRFSGRQFSNSRSEMNVSTLELGDSALYLCASSGTGGLAGSIQYFGAGTRLSVL.

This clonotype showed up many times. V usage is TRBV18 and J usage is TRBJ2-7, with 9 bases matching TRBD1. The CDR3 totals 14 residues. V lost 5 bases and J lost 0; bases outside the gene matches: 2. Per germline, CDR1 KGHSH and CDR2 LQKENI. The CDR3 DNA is TGTGCCAGCTCAAGACAGGGGGGCTCCTACGAGCAGTACTTC. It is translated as CASSRQGGSYEQYF.

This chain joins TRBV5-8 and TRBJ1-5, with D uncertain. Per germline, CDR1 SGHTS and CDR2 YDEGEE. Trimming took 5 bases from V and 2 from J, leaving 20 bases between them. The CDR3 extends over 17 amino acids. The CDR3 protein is CASRTLLSLEGNQPQHF. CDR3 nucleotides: TGTGCCAGCAGGACCCTTCTATCCTTAGAAGGCAATCAGCCCCAGCATTTT.

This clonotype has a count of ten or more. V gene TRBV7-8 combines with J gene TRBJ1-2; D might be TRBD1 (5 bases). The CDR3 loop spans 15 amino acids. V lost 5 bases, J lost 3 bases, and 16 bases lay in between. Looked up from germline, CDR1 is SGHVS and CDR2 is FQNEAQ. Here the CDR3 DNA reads TGTGCCAGCAGCCCCAACCCCAGGGCAGACTATGGCTACACCTTC. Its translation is CASSPNPRADYGYTF.

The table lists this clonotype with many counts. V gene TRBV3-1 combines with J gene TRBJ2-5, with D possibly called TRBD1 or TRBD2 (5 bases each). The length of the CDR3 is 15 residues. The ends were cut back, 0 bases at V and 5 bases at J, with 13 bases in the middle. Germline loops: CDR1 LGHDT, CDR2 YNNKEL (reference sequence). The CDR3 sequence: CASSQDRDPQETQYF. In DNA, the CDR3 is TGTGCCAGCAGCCAAGATCGGGACCCGCAGGAGACCCAGTACTTC.

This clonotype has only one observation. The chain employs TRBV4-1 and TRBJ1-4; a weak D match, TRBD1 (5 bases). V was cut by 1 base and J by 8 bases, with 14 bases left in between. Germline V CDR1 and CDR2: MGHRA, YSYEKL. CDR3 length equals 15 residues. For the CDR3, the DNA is TGCGCCAGCAGCCAAGCCGGGACCGGGAGGGAAAAACTGTTTTTT. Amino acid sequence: CASSQAGTGREKLFF.

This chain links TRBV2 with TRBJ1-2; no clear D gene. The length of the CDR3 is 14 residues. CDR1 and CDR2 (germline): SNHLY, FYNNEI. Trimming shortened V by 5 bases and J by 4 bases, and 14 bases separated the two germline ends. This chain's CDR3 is CASSLVGGSYGYTF. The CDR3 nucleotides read TGTGCCAGCAGTCTTGTGGGAGGTAGCTATGGCTACACCTTC.

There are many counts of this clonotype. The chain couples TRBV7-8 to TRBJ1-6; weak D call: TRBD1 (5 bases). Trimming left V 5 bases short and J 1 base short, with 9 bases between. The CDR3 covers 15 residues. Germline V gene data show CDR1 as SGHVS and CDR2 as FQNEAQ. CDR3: CASSTEGSYNSPLHF. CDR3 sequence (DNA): TGTGCCAGCAGCACGGAGGGGTCCTATAATTCACCCCTCCACTTT.

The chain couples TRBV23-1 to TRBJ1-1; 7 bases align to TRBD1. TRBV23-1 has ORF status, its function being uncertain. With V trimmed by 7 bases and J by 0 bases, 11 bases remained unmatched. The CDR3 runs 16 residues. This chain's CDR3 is CASTPGTATMNTEAFF. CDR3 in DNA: TGCGCCAGCACTCCCGGGACAGCCACTATGAACACTGAAGCTTTCTTT.

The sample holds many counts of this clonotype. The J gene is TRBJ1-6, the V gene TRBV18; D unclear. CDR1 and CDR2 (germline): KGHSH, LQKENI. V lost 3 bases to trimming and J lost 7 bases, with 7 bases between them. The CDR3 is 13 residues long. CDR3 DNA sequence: TGTGCCAGCTCACCGGCGACGAATTCACCCCTCCACTTT. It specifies CASSPATNSPLHF.

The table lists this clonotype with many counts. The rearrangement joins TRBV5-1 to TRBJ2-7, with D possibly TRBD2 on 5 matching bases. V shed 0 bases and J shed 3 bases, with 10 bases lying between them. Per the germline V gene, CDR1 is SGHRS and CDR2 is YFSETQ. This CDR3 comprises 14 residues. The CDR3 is CASSLVTGNYEQYF. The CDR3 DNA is TGCGCCAGCAGCTTGGTTACGGGGAACTACGAGCAGTACTTC. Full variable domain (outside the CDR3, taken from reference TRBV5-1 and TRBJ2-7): KAGVTQTPRYLIKTRGQQVTLSCSPISGHRSVSWYQQTPGQGLQFLFEYFSETQRNKGNFPGRFSGRQFSNSRSEMNVSTLELGDSALYLCASSLVTGNYEQYFGPGTRLTVT.

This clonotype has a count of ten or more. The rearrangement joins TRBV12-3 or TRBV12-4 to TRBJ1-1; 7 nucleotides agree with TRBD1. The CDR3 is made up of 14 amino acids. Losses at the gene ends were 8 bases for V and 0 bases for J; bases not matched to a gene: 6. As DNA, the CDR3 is TGTGCCAGCCACAGGGGAGGCATGAACACTGAAGCTTTCTTT. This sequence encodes CASHRGGMNTEAFF.

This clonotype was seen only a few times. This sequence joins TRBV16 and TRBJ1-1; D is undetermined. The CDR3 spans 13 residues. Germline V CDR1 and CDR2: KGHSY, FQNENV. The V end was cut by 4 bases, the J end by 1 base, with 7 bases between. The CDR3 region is CASSRLGNTEAFF. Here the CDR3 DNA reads TGTGCCAGCAGCCGTCTAGGGAACACTGAAGCTTTCTTT.

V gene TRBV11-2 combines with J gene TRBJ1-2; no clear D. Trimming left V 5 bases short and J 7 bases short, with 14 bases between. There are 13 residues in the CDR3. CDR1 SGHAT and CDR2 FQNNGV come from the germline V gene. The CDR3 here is CASSPDVPFGYTF. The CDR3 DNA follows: TGTGCCAGCAGCCCGGACGTCCCCTTTGGCTACACCTTC. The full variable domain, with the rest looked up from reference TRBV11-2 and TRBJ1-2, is EAGVAQSPRYKIIEKRQSVAFWCNPISGHATLYWYQQILGQGPKLLIQFQNNGVVDDSQLPKDRFSAERLKGVDSTLKIQPAKLEDSAVYLCASSPDVPFGYTFGSGTRLTVV.

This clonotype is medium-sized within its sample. CDR3 in amino acids: CASSLELAYEQYF. CDR3 sequence (DNA): TGCGCCAGCAGCTTGGAACTAGCCTACGAGCAGTACTTC. The chain carries TRBV5-1 and TRBJ2-7; D possibly corresponds to TRBD2 (5 bases). Trimming removed 0 bases from V and 2 bases from J, with 6 bases in between. Per the germline V gene, CDR1 is SGHRS and CDR2 is YFSETQ. This CDR3 is 13 amino acids long. Together with reference TRBV5-1 and TRBJ2-7, the CDR3 gives the full variable domain: KAGVTQTPRYLIKTRGQQVTLSCSPISGHRSVSWYQQTPGQGLQFLFEYFSETQRNKGNFPGRFSGRQFSNSRSEMNVSTLELGDSALYLCASSLELAYEQYFGPGTRLTVT.

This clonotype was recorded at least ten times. CDR3 in DNA: TGTGCCAGCAGCAAGGCCACCGGGACAGGGGTTGCCAAAAACATTCAGTACTTC. It translates to CASSKATGTGVAKNIQYF. This chain joins TRBV21-1 and TRBJ2-4; the table names TRBD1, a call not compared with the DNA. TRBV21-1 is a pseudogene. This CDR3 has 18 amino acids.

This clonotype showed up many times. The CDR3 loop reads CASSPRGGYEQYF. In DNA form, the CDR3 reads TGTGCCAGCAGCCCAAGAGGGGGGTACGAGCAGTACTTC. The chain couples TRBV3-1 to TRBJ2-7; D tentatively fits TRBD1 or TRBD2 (6 bases each). V shed 4 bases and J shed 4 bases, with 11 bases lying between them. Germline assignment: CDR1 LGHDT and CDR2 YNNKEL (reference sequence). The CDR3 totals 13 residues.